Listed below are T cell receptor beta chains from one sample, sequenced in a study of blood T cells in healthy people across ages. One entry per CDR3 protein, called by TCRdb with MiXCR from the 5' RACE reads. This sample has roughly 1.7 million distinct CDR3 sequences, with roughly 32% found just once. The material sequenced was blood. Receptors originate from a woman in her twenties or thirties in good health. Each CDR3 is given without its conserved first and last residue. D genes are given only for firm matches. The listing skips clone size in some rows; elsewhere it reads once, few, many or a size class.

D: .
V: TRBV27
J: TRBJ2-1
size: .
CDR3: ASSLFPPGRSYNEQF

D: TRBD2
V: TRBV6-2/TRBV6-3
J: TRBJ2-7
size: many
CDR3: ASARGLGEQY

D: .
V: TRBV6-4
J: TRBJ2-3
size: few
CDR3: ASTHGFGGTDTQY

D: TRBD1
V: TRBV6-1
J: TRBJ2-3
size: many
CDR3: ATDRGAAVTDTQY

D: .
V: TRBV4-1
J: TRBJ2-1
size: .
CDR3: ASSPGSESLWGNEQF

D: TRBD2
V: TRBV12-3/TRBV12-4
J: TRBJ2-5
size: .
CDR3: ASSFVGLAGGRQETQY

D: TRBD2
V: TRBV6-1
J: TRBJ2-5
size: few
CDR3: ASTMVLAGAHQETQY

D: TRBD2
V: TRBV2
J: .
size: .
CDR3: ASSEGGGDQETQY

D: .
V: TRBV27
J: TRBJ1-2
size: .
CDR3: ASSFAGSDGYT

D: .
V: TRBV11-2
J: TRBJ2-1
size: .
CDR3: ASSLLHSLLTAYNEQF

D: .
V: TRBV7-2
J: TRBJ1-1
size: .
CDR3: ASSLVAVNTEAF

D: TRBD1
V: TRBV7-9
J: TRBJ2-7
size: few
CDR3: ASSPTGVFYEQY

D: TRBD2
V: TRBV18
J: TRBJ2-7
size: .
CDR3: ASSPPRLADYEQY

D: .
V: TRBV18
J: TRBJ1-2
size: .
CDR3: ASSQLQGENYGYT

D: TRBD2
V: TRBV3-1
J: TRBJ2-5
size: few
CDR3: ASSQAAGEGETQY

D: .
V: TRBV6-6
J: TRBJ2-7
size: few
CDR3: ASSYSTRTMTYEQY

D: TRBD2
V: TRBV7-2
J: TRBJ2-1
size: .
CDR3: ASSPERELSNEQF

D: TRBD2
V: TRBV4-1
J: TRBJ2-3
size: few
CDR3: ASSGPTGPGTSGRNTQY

D: .
V: TRBV10-2
J: TRBJ2-5
size: .
CDR3: ATGRKETQY

D: .
V: TRBV3-1
J: TRBJ2-7
size: .
CDR3: ASSQGSGEGQY

D: TRBD2
V: TRBV7-9
J: TRBJ2-1
size: many
CDR3: ASSLLLAGYNEQF

D: TRBD2
V: TRBV11-2
J: TRBJ2-1
size: few
CDR3: ASSLTAIEGSGRMGEQF

D: TRBD2
V: TRBV4-2
J: TRBJ2-3
size: few
CDR3: ASSQDLAGGAVRGADTQY